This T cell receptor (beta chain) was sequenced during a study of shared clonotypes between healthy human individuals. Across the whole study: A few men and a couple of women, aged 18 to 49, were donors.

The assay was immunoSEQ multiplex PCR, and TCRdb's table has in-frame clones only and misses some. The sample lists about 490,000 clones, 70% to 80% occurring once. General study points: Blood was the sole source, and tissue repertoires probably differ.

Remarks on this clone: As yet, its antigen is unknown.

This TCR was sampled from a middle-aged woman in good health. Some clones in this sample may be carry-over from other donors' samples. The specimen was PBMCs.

The CDR3 protein is CASSRDRGGNEQFF. DNA of the CDR3: TGCGCCAGCAGCAGGGACAGGGGAGGCAATGAGCAGTTCTTC. The chain combines TRBV5-1 with TRBJ2-1, with 10 bases that match TRBD1. The length of the CDR3 is 14 residues. The V gene's germline CDR1 is SGHRS and CDR2 YFSETQ. V trimming: 4 bases; J trimming: 6 bases; junction bases outside the gene matches: 4.